This T cell receptor (beta chain) is drawn from a study of blood T cell repertoires in COVID-19. Study background: The samples span acute and convalescent COVID-19 from the United States, Italy and Spain. In each case, the material was cDNA or gDNA derived from T cells, B-cell-depleted T cells, or PBMCs.

How the authors handled the data: Reference gene primer amplification yielded estimated nucleated cell counts. Method: immunoSEQ multiplex PCR; TCRdb's copy keeps in-frame clones and lacks some. The V and J calls and the clone size are those of that table, but D and trimming were determined from the DNA. The table shows 150,000 to 200,000 clones, with roughly 80% occurring only once. Trimming removed 0 bases from V and 8 bases from J; junction bases left unmatched: 1. CDR3 length: 13 residues. The germline gives CDR1 SGHNT, CDR2 YENEEA. Source material: peripheral blood. The receptor comes from a woman in her 30s with acute or convalescent COVID-19. This chain joins TRBV11-3 and TRBJ2-1, with 7 nucleotides matching TRBD2. In DNA, the CDR3 is TGTGCCAGCAGCTTAGAGGGGGGGGATGAGCAGTTCTTC. This translates into CASSLEGGDEQFF. Full variable domain (outside the CDR3, taken from reference TRBV11-3 and TRBJ2-1): EAGVVQSPRYKIIEKKQPVAFWCNPISGHNTLYWYLQNLGQGPELLIRYENEEAVDDSQLPKDRFSAERLKGVDSTLKIQPAELGDSAVYLCASSLEGGDEQFFGPGTRLTVL.